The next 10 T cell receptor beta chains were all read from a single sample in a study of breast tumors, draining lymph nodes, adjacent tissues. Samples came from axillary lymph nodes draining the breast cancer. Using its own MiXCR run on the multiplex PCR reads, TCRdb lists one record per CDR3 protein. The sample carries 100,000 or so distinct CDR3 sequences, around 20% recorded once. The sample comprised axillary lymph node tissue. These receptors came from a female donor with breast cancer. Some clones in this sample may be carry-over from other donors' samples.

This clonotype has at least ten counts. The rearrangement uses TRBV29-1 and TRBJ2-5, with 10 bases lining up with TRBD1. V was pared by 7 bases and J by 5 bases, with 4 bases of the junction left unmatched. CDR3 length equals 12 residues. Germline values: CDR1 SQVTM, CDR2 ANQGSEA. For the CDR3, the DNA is TGCAGCGCTGGGGGACAGGGGGAGACCCAGTACTTC. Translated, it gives CSAGGQGETQYF.

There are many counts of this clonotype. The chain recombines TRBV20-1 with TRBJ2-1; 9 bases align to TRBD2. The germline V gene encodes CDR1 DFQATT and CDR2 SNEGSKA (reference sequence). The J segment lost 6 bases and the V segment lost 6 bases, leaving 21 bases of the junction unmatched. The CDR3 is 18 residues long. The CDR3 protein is CSATHLAAGGPIGNEQFF. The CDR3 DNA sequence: TGCAGTGCCACCCACCTAGCGGCGGGAGGGCCCATTGGCAATGAGCAGTTCTTC.

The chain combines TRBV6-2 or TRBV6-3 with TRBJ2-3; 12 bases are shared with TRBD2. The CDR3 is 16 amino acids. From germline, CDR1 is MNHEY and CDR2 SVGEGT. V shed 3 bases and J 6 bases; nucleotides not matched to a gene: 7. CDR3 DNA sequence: TGTGCCAGCAGTTATAGACTAGCGGGAGCCGGGGATACGCAGTATTTT. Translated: CASSYRLAGAGDTQYF.

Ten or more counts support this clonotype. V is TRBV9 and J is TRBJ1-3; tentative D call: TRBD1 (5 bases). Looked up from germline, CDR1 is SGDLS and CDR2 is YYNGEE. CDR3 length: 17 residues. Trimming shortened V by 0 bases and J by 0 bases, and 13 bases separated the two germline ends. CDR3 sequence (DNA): TGTGCCAGCAGCGTAGGGGCAGGGTCGGCCTCTGGAAACACCATATATTTT. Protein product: CASSVGAGSASGNTIYF.

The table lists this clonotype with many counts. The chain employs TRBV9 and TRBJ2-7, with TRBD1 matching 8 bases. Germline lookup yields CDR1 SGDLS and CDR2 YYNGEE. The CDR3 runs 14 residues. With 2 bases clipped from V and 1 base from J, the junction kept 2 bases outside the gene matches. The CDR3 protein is CASSVRDRSYEQYF. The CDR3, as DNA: TGTGCCAGCAGCGTCCGGGACAGGTCCTACGAGCAGTACTTC.

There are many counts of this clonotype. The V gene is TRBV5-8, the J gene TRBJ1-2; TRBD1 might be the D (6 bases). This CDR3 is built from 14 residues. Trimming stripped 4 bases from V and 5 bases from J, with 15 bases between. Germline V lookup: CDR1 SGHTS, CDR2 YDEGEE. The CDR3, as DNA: TGTGCCAGCAGCACCGCGGACAGAGGGTATGGCTACACCTTC. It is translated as CASSTADRGYGYTF.

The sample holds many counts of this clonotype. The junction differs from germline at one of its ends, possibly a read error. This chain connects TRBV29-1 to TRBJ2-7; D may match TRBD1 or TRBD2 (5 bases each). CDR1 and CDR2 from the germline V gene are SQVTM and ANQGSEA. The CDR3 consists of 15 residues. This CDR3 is CSVEGTGKSSYEQYF. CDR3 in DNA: TGCAGCGTGGAAGGGACGGGGAAGAGCTCCTACGAGCAGTACTTC.

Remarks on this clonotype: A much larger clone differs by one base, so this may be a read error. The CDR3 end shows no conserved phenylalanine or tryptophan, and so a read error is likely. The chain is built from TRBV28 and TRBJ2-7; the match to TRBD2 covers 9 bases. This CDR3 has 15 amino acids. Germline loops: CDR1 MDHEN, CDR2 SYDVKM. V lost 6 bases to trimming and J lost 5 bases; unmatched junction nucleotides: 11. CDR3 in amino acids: CASSLSGSVLHEQYS. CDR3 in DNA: TGTGCCAGCAGCCTTAGCGGGAGCGTCCTCCACGAGCAGTACTCC.

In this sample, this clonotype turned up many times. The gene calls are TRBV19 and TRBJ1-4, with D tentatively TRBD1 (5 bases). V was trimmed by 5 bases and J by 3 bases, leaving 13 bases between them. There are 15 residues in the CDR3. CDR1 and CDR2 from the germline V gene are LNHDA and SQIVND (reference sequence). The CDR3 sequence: CASSVRASANEKLFF. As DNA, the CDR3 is TGTGCCAGTAGTGTCAGGGCGAGCGCTAATGAAAAACTGTTTTTT.

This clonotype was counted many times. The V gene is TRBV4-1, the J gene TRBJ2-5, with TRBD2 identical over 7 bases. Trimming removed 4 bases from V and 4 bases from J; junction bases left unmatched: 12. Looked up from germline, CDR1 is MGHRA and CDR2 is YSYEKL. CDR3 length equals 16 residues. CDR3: CASSPSGAGEAETQYF. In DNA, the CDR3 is TGCGCCAGCAGCCCAAGCGGGGCGGGAGAAGCAGAGACCCAGTACTTC.